This T cell receptor beta chain was identified in a study of blood T cell repertoires in COVID-19. Overall study context: COVID-19 samples collected from the United States, Italy and Spain covered acute and convalescent phases. From T cells, B-cell-depleted T cells, or PBMCs came the material, which was cDNA or gDNA.

Only in-frame clones appear in the TCRdb table, and some are missing; sequencing was by immunoSEQ multiplex PCR. The sample consists of about 190,000 clones, 80% to 90% of them appearing once. V lost 5 bases and J 4 bases, leaving 8 bases between the germline ends. CDR3 length equals 12 residues. This TCR was sampled from a human donor in a cohort sampled during active COVID-19. J is TRBJ1-2 and V is TRBV12-3 or TRBV12-4; D is unresolved. Sequencing was done on a sample of peripheral blood. Here the CDR3 DNA reads TGTGCCAGCAGTCGCGGTCCCTATGGCTACACCTTC. The encoded protein is CASSRGPYGYTF.